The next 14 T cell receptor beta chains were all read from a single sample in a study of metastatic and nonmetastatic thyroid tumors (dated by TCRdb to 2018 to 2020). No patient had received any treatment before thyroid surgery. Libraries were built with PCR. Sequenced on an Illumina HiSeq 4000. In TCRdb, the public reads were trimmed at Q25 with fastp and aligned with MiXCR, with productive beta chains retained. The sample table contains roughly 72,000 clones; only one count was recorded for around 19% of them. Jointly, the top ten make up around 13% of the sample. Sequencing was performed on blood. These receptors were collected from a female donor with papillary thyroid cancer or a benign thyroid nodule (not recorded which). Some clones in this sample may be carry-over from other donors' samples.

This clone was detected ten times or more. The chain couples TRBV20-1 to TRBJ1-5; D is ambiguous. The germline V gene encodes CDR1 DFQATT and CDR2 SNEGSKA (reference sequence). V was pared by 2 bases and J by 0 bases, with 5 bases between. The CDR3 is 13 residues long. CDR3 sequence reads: CSARLNSNQPQHF. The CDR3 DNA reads TGCAGTGCTAGACTGAATAGCAATCAGCCCCAGCATTTT.

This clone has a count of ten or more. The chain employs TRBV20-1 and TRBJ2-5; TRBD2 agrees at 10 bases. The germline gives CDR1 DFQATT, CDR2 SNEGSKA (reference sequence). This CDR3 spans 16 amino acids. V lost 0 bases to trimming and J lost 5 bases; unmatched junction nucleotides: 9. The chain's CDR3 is CSARDRLAGWGETQYF. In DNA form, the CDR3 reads TGCAGTGCTAGAGATCGACTAGCGGGTTGGGGGGAGACCCAGTACTTC.

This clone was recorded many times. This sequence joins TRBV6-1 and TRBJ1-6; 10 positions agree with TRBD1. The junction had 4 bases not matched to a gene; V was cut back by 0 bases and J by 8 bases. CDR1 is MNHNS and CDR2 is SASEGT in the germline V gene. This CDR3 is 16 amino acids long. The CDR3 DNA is TGTGCCAGCAGTGAAGCGCCGGACAGGGGGTATTCACCCCTCCACTTT. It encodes CASSEAPDRGYSPLHF.

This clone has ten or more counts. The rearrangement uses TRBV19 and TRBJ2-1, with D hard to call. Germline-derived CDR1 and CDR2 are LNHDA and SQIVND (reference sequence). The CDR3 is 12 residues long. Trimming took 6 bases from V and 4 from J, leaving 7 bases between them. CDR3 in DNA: TGTGCCAGTAGGGGCGGTTACAATGAGCAGTTCTTC. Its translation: CASRGGYNEQFF.

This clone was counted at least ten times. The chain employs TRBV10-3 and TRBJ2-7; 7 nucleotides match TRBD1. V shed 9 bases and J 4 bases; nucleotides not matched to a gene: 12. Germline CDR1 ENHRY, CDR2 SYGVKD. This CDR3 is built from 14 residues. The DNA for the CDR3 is TGTGCCATAGCACCCCGGGACAGTCATTACGAGCAGTACTTC. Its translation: CAIAPRDSHYEQYF.

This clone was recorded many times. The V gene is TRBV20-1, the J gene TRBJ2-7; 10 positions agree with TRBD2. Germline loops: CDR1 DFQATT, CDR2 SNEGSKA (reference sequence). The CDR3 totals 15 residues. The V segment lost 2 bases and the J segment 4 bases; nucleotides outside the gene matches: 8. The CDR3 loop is CSARTPETSGYEQYF. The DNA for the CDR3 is TGCAGTGCTAGAACCCCGGAGACTAGCGGGTACGAGCAGTACTTC.

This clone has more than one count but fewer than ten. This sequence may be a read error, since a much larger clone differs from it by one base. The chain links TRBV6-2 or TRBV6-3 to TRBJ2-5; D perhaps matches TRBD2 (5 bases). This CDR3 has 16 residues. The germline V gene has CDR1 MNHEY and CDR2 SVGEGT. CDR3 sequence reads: CACSLSRLTRLETQYF. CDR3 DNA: TGTGCCTGCAGTTTATCCAGACTAACACGTCTGGAGACCCAGTACTTC.

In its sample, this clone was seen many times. The chain's CDR3 is CASSGAGASYNEQFF. The CDR3 coding sequence is TGTGCCAGCAGCGGGGCCGGAGCATCCTACAATGAGCAGTTCTTC. J is TRBJ2-1 and V is TRBV11-1, with a weak D call TRBD1 (5 bases). The CDR3 covers 15 residues. In germline, CDR1 is SGHAT, CDR2 FQDESV (reference sequence). V was trimmed by 5 bases and J by 1 base, leaving 12 bases between them. Full variable domain (remainder filled in from reference TRBV11-1 and TRBJ2-1): EAEVAQSPRYKITEKSQAVAFWCDPISGHATLYWYRQILGQGPELLVQFQDESVVDDSQLPKDRFSAERLKGVDSTLKIQPAELGDSAMYLCASSGAGASYNEQFFGPGTRLTVL.

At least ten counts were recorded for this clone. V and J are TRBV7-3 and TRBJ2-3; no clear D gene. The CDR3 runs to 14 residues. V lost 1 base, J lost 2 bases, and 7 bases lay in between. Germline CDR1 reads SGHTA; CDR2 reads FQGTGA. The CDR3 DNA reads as TGTGCCAGCAGCTTAAGTCCAGTCACAGATACGCAGTATTTT. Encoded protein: CASSLSPVTDTQYF.

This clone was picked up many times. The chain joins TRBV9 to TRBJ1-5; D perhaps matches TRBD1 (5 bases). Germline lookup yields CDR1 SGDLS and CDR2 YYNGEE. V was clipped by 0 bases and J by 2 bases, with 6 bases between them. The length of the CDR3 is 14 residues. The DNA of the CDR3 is TGTGCCAGCAGCGTAGGGGGCGGCAATCAGCCCCAGCATTTT. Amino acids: CASSVGGGNQPQHF.

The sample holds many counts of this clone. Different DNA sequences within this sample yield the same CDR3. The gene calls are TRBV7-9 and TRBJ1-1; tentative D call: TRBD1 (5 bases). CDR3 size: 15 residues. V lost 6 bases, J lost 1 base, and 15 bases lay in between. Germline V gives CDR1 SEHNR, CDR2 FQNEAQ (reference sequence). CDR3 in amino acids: CASSPFGQGNTEAFF. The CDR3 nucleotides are TGTGCCAGCAGTCCCTTCGGTCAGGGGAACACTGAAGCTTTCTTT.

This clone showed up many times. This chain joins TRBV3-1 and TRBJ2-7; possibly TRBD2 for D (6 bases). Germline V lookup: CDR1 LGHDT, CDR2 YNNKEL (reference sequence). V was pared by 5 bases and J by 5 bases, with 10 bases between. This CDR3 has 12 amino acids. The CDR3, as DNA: TGTGCCAGCAGCTGGACTACCAACGAGCAGTACTTC. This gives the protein CASSWTTNEQYF.

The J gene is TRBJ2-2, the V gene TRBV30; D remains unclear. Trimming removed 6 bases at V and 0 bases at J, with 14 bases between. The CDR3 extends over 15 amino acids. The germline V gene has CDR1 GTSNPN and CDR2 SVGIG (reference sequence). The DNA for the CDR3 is TGTGCCTGCCAAGGGTCCAACGCGAACACCGGGGAGCTGTTTTTT. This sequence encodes CACQGSNANTGELFF. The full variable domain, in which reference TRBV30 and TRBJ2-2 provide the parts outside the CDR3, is SQTIHQWPATLVQPVGSPLSLECTVEGTSNPNLYWYRQAAGRGLQLLFYSVGIGQISSEVPQNLSASRPQDRQFILSSKKLLLSDSGFYLCACQGSNANTGELFFGEGSRLTVL.

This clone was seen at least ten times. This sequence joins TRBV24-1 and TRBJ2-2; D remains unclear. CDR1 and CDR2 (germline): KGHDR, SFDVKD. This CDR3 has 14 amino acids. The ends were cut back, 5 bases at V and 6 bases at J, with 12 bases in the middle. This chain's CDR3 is CATSAPERAGELFF. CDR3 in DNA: TGTGCCACCAGTGCGCCAGAACGGGCCGGGGAGCTGTTTTTT.